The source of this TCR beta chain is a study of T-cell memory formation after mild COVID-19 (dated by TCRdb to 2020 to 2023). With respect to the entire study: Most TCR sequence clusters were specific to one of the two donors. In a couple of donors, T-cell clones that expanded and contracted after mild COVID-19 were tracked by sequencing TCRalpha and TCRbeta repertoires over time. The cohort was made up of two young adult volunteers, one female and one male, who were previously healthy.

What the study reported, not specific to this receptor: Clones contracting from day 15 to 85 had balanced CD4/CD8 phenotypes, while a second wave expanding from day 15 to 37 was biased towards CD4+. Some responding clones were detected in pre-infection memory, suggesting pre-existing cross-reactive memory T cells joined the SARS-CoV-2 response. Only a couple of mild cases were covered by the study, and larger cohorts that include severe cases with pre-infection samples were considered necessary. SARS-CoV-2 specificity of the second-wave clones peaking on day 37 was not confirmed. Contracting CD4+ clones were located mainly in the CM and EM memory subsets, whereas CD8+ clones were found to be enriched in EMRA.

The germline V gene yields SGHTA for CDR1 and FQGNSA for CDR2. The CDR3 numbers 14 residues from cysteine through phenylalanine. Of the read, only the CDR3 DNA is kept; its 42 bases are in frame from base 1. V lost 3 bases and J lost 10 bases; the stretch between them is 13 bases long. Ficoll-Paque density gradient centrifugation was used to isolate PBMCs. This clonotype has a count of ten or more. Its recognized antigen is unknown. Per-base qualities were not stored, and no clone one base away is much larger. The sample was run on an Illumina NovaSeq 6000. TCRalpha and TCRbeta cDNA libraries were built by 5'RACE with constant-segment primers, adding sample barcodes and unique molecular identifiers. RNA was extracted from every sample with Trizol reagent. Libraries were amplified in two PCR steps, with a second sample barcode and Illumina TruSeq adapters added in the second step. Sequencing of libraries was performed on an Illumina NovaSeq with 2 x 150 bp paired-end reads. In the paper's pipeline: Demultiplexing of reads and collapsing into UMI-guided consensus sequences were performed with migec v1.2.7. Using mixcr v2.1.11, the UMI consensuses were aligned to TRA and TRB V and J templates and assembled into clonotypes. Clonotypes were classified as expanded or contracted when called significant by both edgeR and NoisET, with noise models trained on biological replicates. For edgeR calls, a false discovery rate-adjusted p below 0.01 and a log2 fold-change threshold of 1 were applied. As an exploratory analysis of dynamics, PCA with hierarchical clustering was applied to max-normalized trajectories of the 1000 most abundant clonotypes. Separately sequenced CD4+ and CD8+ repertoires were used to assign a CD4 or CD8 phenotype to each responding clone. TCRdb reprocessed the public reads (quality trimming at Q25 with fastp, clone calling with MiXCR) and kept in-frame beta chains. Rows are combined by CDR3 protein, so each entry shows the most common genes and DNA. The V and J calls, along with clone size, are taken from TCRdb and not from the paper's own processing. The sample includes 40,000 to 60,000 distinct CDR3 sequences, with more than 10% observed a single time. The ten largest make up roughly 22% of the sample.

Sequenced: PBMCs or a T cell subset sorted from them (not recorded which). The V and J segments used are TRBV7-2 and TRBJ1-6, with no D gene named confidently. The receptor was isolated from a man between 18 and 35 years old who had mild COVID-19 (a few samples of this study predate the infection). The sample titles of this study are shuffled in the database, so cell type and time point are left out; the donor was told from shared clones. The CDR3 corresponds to CASSFIGDGSPLHF. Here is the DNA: TGTGCCAGCAGCTTCATTGGAGACGGGTCACCCCTCCACTTT.